These 10 T cell receptor beta chains share one sample of origin, sequenced in a study of blood T cells in healthy people across ages. The second PCR ran roughly 7 to 12 cycles with a sample-barcoded 5' primer and J-beta primers. MiXCR, run by TCRdb on the 5' RACE reads, gives a single entry per CDR3 protein. The sample includes 450,000 to 700,000 distinct CDR3 sequences, 25% to 30% seen only once; the top ten take less than 20%. Sequenced input: blood. Receptors originate from a woman aged 70 to 79 in good health.

J is TRBJ2-3 and V is TRBV7-2; D remains unclear. The germline gives CDR1 SGHTA, CDR2 FQGNSA. V was pared by 4 bases and J by 4 bases, with 12 bases between. The CDR3 totals 14 residues. CDR3 protein: CASSSPRFSDTQYF. Written as DNA, the CDR3 is TGTGCCAGCAGCTCCCCCCGGTTTTCAGATACGCAGTATTTT.

This clonotype was found a few times. The chain couples TRBV7-9 to TRBJ2-3; 7 nucleotides match TRBD2. Trimming at V came to 5 bases and at J to 3 bases, leaving 11 bases not matched to a gene. CDR1 is SEHNR, CDR2 FQNEAQ, per germline (reference sequence). The CDR3 is 16 residues long. CDR3 nucleotide sequence: TGTGCCAGCAGCCCCTCTGGGAAAGCGGGAACAGATACGCAGTATTTT. This codes for CASSPSGKAGTDTQYF.

The chain recombines TRBV7-8 with TRBJ2-7, with 11 bases fitting TRBD2. The CDR3 spans 16 residues. The V gene end was trimmed by 1 base and the J gene end by 0 bases; junction bases not matched to a gene: 2. Germline values: CDR1 SGHVS, CDR2 FQNEAQ. The DNA of the CDR3 is TGTGCCAGCAGCTTAGTAGCGGGGGGGCCCTCCTACGAGCAGTACTTC. Its translation is CASSLVAGGPSYEQYF.

This clonotype was counted a few times. V usage is TRBV7-2 and J usage is TRBJ2-1; the match to TRBD1 covers 7 bases. The germline V gene has CDR1 SGHTA and CDR2 FQGNSA. With V trimmed by 5 bases and J by 4 bases, 11 bases remained unmatched. The CDR3 runs to 16 residues. The CDR3 region is CASSARQGRIYNEQFF. Written as DNA, the CDR3 is TGTGCCAGCAGCGCCCGACAGGGAAGGATTTACAATGAGCAGTTCTTC.

In its sample, this clonotype was seen a few times. The chain recombines TRBV18 with TRBJ1-1; 7 bases are shared with TRBD1. Germline V lookup: CDR1 KGHSH, CDR2 LQKENI. The CDR3 is made up of 16 amino acids. Trimming removed 8 bases from V and 4 bases from J; junction bases left unmatched: 16. Here the CDR3 reads CASTGDSSPRGTEAFF. The CDR3 DNA reads as TGTGCCAGCACCGGGGACAGCTCTCCCCGGGGCACTGAAGCTTTCTTT.

In this sample, this clonotype turned up a few times. The V and J genes are TRBV5-1 and TRBJ2-6, with a tentative D call TRBD2 (6 bases). CDR3 length: 16 amino acids. Germline values: CDR1 SGHRS, CDR2 YFSETQ. V was pared by 0 bases and J by 4 bases, with 11 bases between. This chain's CDR3 is CASSLVAGTGANVLTF. The CDR3 DNA is TGCGCCAGCAGCTTGGTGGCGGGAACCGGGGCCAACGTCCTGACTTTC.

The CDR3 sequence: CSVVSSVAGNGYTF. Here the CDR3 DNA reads TGCAGCGTCGTGTCGTCGGTGGCTGGGAATGGCTACACCTTC. The rearrangement uses TRBV29-1 and TRBJ1-2; D is unclear. Germline values: CDR1 SQVTM, CDR2 ANQGSEA. The length of the CDR3 is 14 residues. The ends were cut back, 6 bases at V and 6 bases at J, with 20 bases in the middle. Looking up the rest from reference TRBV29-1 and TRBJ1-2 gives the full variable domain: SAVISQKPSRDICQRGTSLTIQCQVDSQVTMMFWYRQQPGQSLTLIATANQGSEATYESGFVIDKFPISRPNLTFSTLTVSNMSPEDSSIYLCSVVSSVAGNGYTFGSGTRLTVV.

Concerning this clonotype: A junction end diverges from the germline sequence, so it may reflect a read error. The chain has TRBV20-1 and TRBJ2-5, with D possibly matching TRBD2 (6 bases). CDR1 and CDR2 (germline): DFQATT, SNEGSKA (reference sequence). The length of the CDR3 is 14 residues. DNA of the CDR3: TGCAGTGCTCGGACCTGGGACTTCCAAGAGGCCCAGTACTTC. Translated, it gives CSARTWDFQEAQYF.

There are a few counts of this clonotype. This chain joins TRBV4-2 and TRBJ1-1, with D unresolved. There are 15 residues in the CDR3. V was shortened by 1 base and J by 3 bases, with 12 bases between the two germline ends. Per the germline V gene, CDR1 is LGHNA and CDR2 is YNFKEQ. As DNA, the CDR3 is TGTGCCAGCAGCCAAGGAAAGTTGCTCTACACTGAAGCTTTCTTT. It translates to CASSQGKLLYTEAFF.

This rearrangement joins TRBV7-9 to TRBJ2-5, with unresolved D. The V end lost 5 bases, the J end lost 0 bases, and 19 bases lay between the germline ends. There are 17 residues in the CDR3. Germline V gene lookup returns CDR1 SEHNR and CDR2 FQNEAQ (reference sequence). CDR3 in amino acids: CASSHGGPIPHQETQYF. CDR3 sequence (DNA): TGTGCCAGCAGCCACGGCGGTCCTATCCCCCACCAAGAGACCCAGTACTTC.